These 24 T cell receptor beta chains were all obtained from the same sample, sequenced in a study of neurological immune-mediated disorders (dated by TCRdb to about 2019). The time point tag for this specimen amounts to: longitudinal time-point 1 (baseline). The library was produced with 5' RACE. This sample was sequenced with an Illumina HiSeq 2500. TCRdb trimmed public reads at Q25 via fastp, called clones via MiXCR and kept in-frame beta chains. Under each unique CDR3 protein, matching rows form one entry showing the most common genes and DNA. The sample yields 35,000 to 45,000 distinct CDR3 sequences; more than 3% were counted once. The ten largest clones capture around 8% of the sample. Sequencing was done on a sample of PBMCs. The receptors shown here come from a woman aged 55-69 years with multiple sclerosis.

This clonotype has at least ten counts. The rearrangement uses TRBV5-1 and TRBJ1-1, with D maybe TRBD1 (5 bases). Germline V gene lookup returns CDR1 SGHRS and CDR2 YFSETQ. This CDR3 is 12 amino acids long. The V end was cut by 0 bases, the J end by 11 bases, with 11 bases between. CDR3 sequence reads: CASSLDEGAAFF. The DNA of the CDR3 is TGCGCCAGCAGCTTGGACGAAGGGGCTGCTTTCTTT. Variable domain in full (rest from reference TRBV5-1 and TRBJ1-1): KAGVTQTPRYLIKTRGQQVTLSCSPISGHRSVSWYQQTPGQGLQFLFEYFSETQRNKGNFPGRFSGRQFSNSRSEMNVSTLELGDSALYLCASSLDEGAAFFGQGTRLTVV.

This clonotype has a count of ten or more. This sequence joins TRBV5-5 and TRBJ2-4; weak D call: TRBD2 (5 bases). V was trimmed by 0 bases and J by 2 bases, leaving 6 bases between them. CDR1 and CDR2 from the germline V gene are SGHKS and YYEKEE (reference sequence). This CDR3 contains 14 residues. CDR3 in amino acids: CASSLAGTKNIQYF. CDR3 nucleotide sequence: TGTGCCAGCAGCTTGGCGGGGACCAAAAACATTCAGTACTTC.

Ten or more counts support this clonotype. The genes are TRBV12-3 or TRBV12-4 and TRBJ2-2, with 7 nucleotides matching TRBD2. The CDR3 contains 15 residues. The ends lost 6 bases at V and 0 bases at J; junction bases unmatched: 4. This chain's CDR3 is CASRKSGANTGELFF. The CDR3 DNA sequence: TGTGCCAGCAGGAAAAGCGGGGCGAACACCGGGGAGCTGTTTTTT.

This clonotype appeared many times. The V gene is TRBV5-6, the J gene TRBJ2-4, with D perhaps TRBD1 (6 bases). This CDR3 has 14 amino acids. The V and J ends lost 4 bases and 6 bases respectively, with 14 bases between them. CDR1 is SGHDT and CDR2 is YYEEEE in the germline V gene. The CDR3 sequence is CASSAPGHGNIQYF. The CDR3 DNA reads TGTGCCAGCAGCGCCCCGGGACACGGAAACATTCAGTACTTC.

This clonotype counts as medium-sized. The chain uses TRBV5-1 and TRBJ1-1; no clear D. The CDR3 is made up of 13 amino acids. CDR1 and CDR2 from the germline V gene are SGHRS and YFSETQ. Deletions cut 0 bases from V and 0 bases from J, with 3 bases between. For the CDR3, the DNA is TGCGCCAGCAGCTTGGACATGAACACTGAAGCTTTCTTT. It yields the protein CASSLDMNTEAFF.

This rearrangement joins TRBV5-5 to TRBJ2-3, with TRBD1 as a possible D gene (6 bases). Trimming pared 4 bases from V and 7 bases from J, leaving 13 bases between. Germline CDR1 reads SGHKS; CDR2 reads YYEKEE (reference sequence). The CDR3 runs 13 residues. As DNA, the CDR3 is TGTGCCAGCAGCCCGCCGGGACAAAATACGCAGTATTTT. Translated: CASSPPGQNTQYF.

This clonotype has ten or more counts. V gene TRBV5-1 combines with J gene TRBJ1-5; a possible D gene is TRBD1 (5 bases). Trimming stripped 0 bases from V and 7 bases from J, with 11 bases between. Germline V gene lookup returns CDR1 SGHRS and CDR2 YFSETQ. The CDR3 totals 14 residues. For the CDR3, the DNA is TGCGCCAGCAGCTTGGGTCCGGGGGTCCAGCCCCAGCATTTT. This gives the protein CASSLGPGVQPQHF.

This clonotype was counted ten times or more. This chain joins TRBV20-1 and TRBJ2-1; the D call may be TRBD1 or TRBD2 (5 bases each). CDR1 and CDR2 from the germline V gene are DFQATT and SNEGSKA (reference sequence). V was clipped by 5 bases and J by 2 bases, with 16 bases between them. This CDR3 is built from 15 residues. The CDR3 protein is CSAVGVGHTYNEQFF. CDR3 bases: TGCAGTGCTGTGGGGGTAGGGCACACCTACAATGAGCAGTTCTTC.

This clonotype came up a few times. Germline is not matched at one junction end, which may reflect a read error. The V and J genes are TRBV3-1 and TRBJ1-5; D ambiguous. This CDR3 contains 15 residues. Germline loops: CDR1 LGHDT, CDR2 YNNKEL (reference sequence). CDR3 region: CASSQDGDSNKTQNF. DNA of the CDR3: TGTGCCAGCAGCCAAGATGGGGATAGCAATAAGACCCAGAATTTT.

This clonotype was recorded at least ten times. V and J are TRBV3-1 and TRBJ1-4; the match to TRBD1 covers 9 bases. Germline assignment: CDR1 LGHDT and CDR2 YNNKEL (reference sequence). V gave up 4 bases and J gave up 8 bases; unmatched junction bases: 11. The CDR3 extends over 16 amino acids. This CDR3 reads CASSLKGQGRGEKLFF. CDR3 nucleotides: TGTGCCAGCAGCCTGAAGGGACAGGGACGAGGGGAAAAACTGTTTTTT.

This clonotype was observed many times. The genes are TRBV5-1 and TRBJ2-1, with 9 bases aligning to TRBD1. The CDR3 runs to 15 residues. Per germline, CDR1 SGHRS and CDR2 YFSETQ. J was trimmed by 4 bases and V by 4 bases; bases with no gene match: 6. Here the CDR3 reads CASSVRDRAYNEQFF. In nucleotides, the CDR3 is TGCGCCAGCAGCGTCCGGGACAGGGCTTACAATGAGCAGTTCTTC.

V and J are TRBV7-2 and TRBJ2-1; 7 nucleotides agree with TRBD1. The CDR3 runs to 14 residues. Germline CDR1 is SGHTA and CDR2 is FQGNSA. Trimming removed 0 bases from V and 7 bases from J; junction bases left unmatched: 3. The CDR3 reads CASSLAQDRNEQFF. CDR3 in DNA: TGTGCCAGCAGCTTAGCGCAGGACAGGAATGAGCAGTTCTTC.

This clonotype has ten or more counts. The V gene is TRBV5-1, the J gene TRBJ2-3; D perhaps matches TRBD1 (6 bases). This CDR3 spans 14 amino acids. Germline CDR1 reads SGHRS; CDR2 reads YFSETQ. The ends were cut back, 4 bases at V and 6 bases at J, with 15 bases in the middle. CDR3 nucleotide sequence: TGCGCCAGCAGCGAGGTGGCAGGGGCTGATACGCAGTATTTT. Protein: CASSEVAGADTQYF.

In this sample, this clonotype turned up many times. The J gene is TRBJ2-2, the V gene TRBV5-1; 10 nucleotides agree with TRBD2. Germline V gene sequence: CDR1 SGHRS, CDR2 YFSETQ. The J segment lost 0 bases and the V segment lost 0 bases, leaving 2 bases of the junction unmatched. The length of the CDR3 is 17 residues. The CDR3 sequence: CASSLAGTSANTGELFF. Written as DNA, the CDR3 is TGCGCCAGCAGCTTGGCAGGGACTAGCGCGAACACCGGGGAGCTGTTTTTT.

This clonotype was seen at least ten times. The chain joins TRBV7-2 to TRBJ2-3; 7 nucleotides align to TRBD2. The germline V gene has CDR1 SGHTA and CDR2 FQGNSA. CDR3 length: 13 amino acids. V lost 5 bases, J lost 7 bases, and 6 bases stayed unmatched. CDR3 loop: CASSPTSVNTQYF. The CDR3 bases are TGTGCCAGCAGCCCCACTAGCGTAAATACGCAGTATTTT.

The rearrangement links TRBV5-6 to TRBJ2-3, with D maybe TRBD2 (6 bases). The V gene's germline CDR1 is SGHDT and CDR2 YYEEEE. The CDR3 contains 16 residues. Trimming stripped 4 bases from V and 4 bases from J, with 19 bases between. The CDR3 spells CASSIRRTGGPDTQYF. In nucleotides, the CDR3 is TGTGCCAGCAGCATACGCCGGACTGGAGGGCCAGATACGCAGTATTTT.

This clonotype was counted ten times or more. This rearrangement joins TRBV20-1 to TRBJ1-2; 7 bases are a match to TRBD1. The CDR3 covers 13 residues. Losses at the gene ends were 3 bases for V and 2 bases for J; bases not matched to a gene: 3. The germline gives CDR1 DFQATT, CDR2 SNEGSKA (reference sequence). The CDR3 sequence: CSASRGQNYGYTF. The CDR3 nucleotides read TGCAGTGCTAGTAGGGGACAGAACTATGGCTACACCTTC.

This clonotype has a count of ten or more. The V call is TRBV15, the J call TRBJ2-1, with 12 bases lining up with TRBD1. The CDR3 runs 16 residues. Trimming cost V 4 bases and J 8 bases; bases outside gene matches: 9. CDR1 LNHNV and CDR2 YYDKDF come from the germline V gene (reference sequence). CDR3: CATSTTGTGGLDEQFF. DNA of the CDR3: TGTGCCACCAGCACTACCGGGACAGGGGGCTTGGATGAGCAGTTCTTC.

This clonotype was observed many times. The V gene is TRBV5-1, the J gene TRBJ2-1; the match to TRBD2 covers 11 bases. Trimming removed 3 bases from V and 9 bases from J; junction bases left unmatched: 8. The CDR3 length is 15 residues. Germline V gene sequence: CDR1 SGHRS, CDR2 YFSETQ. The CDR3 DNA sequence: TGCGCCAGCAGCTCGAAGACTAGCGGGGTCCTTGAGCAGTTCTTC. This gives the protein CASSSKTSGVLEQFF.

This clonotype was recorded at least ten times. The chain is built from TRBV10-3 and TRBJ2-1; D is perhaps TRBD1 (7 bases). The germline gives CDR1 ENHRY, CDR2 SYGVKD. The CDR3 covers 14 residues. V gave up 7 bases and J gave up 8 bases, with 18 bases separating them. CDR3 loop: CAINRQGLPDEQFF. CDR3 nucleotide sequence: TGTGCCATCAACCGACAGGGACTTCCGGATGAGCAGTTCTTC.

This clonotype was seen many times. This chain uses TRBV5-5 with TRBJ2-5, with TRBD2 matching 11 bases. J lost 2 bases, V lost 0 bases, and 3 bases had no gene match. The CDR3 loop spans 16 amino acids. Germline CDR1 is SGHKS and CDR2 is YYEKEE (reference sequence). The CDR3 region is CASSLGSGGDQETQYF. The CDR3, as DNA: TGTGCCAGCAGCTTGGGTAGCGGGGGGGATCAAGAGACCCAGTACTTC.

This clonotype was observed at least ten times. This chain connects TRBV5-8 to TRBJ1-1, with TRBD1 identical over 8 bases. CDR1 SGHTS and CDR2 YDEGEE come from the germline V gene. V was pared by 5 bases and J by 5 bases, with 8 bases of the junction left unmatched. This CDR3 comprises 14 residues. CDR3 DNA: TGTGCCAGCAGTCTAGGACAGGGAGGAACTGAAGCTTTCTTT. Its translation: CASSLGQGGTEAFF.

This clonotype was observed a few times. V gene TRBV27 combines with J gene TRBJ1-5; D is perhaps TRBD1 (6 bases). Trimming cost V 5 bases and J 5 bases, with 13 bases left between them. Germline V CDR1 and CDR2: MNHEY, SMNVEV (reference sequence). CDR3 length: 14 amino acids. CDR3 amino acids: CASSPRTADQPQHF. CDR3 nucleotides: TGTGCCAGCAGTCCACGGACAGCGGATCAGCCCCAGCATTTT.

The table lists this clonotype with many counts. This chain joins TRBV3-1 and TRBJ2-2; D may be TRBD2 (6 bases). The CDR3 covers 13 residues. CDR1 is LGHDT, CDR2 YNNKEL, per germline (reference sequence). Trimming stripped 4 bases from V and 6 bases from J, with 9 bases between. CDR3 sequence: CASSLRLAGELFF. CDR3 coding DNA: TGTGCCAGCAGCCTTCGACTAGCCGGGGAGCTGTTTTTT. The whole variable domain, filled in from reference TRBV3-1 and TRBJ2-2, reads DTAVSQTPKYLVTQMGNDKSIKCEQNLGHDTMYWYKQDSKKFLKIMFSYNNKELIINETVPNRFSPKSPDKAHLNLHINSLELGDSAVYFCASSLRLAGELFFGEGSRLTVL.